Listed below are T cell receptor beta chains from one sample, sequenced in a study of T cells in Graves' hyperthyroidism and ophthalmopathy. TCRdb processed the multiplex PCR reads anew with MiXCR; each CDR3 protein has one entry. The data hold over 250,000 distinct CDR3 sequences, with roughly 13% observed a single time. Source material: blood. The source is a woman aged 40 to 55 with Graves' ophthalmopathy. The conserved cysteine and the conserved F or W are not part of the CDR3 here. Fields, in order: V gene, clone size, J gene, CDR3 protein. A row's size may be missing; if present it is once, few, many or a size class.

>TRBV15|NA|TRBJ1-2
ATRSSGAYGYT
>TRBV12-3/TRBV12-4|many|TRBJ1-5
ASSLVGRGQPQH
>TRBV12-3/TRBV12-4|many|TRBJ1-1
ATSKTGAVTEAF
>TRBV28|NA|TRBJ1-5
ASRPTTGGVQPQH
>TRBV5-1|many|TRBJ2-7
ASRLGTPYEQY
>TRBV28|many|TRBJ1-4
ASSLPTASQNEKLF
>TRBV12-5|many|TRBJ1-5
ASGSGAYGQPQH
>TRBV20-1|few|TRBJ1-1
SGQGGQNTEAF
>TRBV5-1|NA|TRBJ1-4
ASSPRTGDNEKLF
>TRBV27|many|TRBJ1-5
ASSDSPYGSQPQH
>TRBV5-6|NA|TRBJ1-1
ASRLTTPGSNTEAF
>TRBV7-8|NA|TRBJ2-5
ASSLARAGLYQETQY
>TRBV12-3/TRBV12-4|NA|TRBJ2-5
ASRPTGGEAQY
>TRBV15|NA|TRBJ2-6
ATSRDRVAFSGANVLT
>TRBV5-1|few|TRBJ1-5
ASSLTGTGNQPQH
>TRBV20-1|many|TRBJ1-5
SALAGTNQPQH
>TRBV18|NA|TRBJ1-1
ASSPTGRLNTEAF
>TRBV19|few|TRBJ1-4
ASSPPPGSAANEKLF
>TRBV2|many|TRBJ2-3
ASSGTSGGKSDTQY
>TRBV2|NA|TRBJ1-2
ASSPWGDDGYT
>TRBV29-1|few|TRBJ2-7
SASLGVGYEQY
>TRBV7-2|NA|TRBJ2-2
ASSLFVANTGELF
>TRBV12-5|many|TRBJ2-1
ASGLQPNEQF
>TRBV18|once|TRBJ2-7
ASSLAASAYEQY
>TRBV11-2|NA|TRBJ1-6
ASSRFANSPLH
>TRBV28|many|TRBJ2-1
ASSLGPGLIRNEQF
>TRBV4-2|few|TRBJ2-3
ASSQDEGTGSTQY
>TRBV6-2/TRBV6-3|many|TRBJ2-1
ASSIGRPRYNEQF
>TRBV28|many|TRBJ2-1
ASRLLAGASRDEQF